The clone carrying this T cell receptor (beta chain) came up many times. This entry belongs to a study of read filtering for tumor transcriptome and immune sequencing. Study in general: TCR-mapped reads were about 4 to 10.27 million with IR-seq versus roughly 80 to 1273 with RNA-seq.

Germline lookup yields CDR1 LNHNV and CDR2 YYDKDF (reference sequence). The CDR3 sequence is 14 residues long. V gave up 1 base and J gave up 6 bases, with 10 bases separating them. From approximately 400 ng of RNA, a library with molecular barcoded alpha/delta and beta/gamma adaptors was made. TCRdb independently ran MiXCR on the reads; one entry per CDR3 protein. The data contain 100,000 to 150,000 distinct CDR3 sequences, roughly 13% of them singletons. This receptor was obtained from a donor aged 40 or older with multiple myeloma. Sequenced sample: a population of CD138-negative cells sorted from bone marrow. V is TRBV15 and J is TRBJ1-5, with D maybe TRBD1 (6 bases). The chain's CDR3 is CATSRGGGGQPQHF. Here the CDR3 DNA reads TGTGCCACCAGCAGAGGGGGAGGGGGTCAGCCCCAGCATTTT.